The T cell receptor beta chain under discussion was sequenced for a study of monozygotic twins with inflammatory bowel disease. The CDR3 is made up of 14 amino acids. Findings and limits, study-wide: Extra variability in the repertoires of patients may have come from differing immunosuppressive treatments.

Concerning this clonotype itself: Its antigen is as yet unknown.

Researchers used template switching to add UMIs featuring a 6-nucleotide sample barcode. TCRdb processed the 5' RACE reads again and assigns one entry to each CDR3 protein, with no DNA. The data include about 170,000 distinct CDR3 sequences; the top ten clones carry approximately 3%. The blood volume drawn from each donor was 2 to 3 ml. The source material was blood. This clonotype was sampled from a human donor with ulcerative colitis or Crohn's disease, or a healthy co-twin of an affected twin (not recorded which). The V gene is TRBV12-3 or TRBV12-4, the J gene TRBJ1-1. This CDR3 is CASRMDRQNTEAFF.